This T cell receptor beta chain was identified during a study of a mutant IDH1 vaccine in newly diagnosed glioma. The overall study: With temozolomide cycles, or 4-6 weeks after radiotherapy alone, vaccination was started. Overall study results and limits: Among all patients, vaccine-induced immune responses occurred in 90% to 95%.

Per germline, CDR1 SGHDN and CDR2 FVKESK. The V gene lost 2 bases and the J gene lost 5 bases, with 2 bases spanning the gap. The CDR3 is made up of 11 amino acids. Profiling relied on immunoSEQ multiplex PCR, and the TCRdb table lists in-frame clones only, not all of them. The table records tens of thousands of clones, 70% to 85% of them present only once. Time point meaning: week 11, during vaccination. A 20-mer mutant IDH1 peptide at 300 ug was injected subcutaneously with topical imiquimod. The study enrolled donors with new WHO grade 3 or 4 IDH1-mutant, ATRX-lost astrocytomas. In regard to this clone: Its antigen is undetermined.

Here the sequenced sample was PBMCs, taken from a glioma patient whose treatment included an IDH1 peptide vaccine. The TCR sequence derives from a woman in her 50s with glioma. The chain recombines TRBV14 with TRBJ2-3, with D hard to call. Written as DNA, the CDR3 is TGTGCCAGCAGCCAACAAGATACGCAGTATTTT. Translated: CASSQQDTQYF. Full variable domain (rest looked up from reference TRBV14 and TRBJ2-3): EAGVTQFPSHSVIEKGQTVTLRCDPISGHDNLYWYRRVMGKEIKFLLHFVKESKQDESGMPNNRFLAERTGGTYSTLKVQPAELEDSGVYFCASSQQDTQYFGPGTRLTVL.